The 28 T cell receptor beta chains presented below share a single source sample, sequenced in a study of T cell changes during pregnancy in multiple sclerosis. Only in-frame clones appear in the TCRdb table, and some are missing; sequencing was by immunoSEQ multiplex PCR. The table has over 50,000 clones, approximately 86% seen once. This specimen was peripheral blood, taken in the first trimester of pregnancy. The origin of the receptors is a female donor with multiple sclerosis, enrolled in a pregnancy study.

This clone occurred once. The chain links TRBV5-4 to TRBJ1-2, with a possible D match to TRBD1 (5 bases). The V gene's germline CDR1 is SGHNT and CDR2 YYREEE (reference sequence). This CDR3 is built from 15 residues. V was clipped by 5 bases and J by 3 bases, with 17 bases between them. The CDR3 nucleotides read TGTGCCAGCAGAACCAGGACCCAAGGGGACTATGGCTACACCTTC. It codes for CASRTRTQGDYGYTF.

The chain joins TRBV7-7 to TRBJ2-5, with TRBD1 matching over 12 bases. The CDR3 runs 16 residues. V was clipped by 2 bases and J by 4 bases; unmatched bases: 5. Germline loops: CDR1 SSHAT, CDR2 FNYEAQ (reference sequence). CDR3 nucleotide sequence: TGTGCCAGCAGCTTATTTTGGGACAGGGGGCGAGAGACCCAGTACTTC. Translation gives CASSLFWDRGRETQYF.

The genes are TRBV4-3 and TRBJ2-1; 10 nucleotides line up with TRBD2. V dropped 4 bases and J dropped 4; count of bases not matched to a gene: 7. CDR3 length: 16 amino acids. Per germline, CDR1 LGHNA and CDR2 YSLEER. CDR3 nucleotide sequence: TGCGCCAGCAGCCTGAGCACTAGCGGGAAGTACAATGAGCAGTTCTTC. Protein sequence: CASSLSTSGKYNEQFF.

The rearrangement uses TRBV4-3 and TRBJ2-5; 11 bases are shared with TRBD2. The V gene end was trimmed by 4 bases and the J gene end by 3 bases; junction bases not matched to a gene: 4. The CDR3 sequence is 15 residues long. From germline, CDR1 is LGHNA and CDR2 YSLEER. CDR3 sequence: CASSPRLAGKETQYF. DNA for the CDR3: TGCGCCAGCAGCCCCCGACTAGCGGGGAAAGAGACCCAGTACTTC.

This clone was counted a single time. The chain joins TRBV5-4 to TRBJ2-5; D gene ambiguous. From germline, CDR1 is SGHNT and CDR2 YYREEE (reference sequence). Between the trimmed V and J ends, which lost 0 bases and 3 bases, there was a span of 6 bases. The CDR3 totals 13 residues. This CDR3 is CASSLDRKETQYF. The CDR3 coding sequence is TGTGCCAGCAGCTTGGACAGAAAAGAGACCCAGTACTTC.

The gene calls are TRBV4-1 and TRBJ1-2; D is possibly TRBD1 (5 bases). V dropped 0 bases and J dropped 6 bases, with 17 bases sitting between them. The CDR3 runs 16 residues. CDR1 is MGHRA and CDR2 is YSYEKL in the germline V gene. The CDR3 DNA is TGCGCCAGCAGCCAAGAACTCTCCGGGGCGGGGGATGGCTACACCTTC. Its protein is CASSQELSGAGDGYTF.

The chain has TRBV5-6 and TRBJ2-1; a possible D gene is TRBD2 (6 bases). There are 17 residues in the CDR3. Germline-derived CDR1 and CDR2 are SGHDT and YYEEEE. V was cut by 0 bases and J by 4 bases, with 17 bases left in between. The CDR3 loop is CASSLANAGTIYNEQFF. For the CDR3, the DNA is TGTGCCAGCAGCTTGGCCAATGCGGGGACGATATACAATGAGCAGTTCTTC.

The chain combines TRBV5-6 with TRBJ2-5; tentatively, D is TRBD2 (5 bases). Trimming shortened V by 0 bases and J by 5 bases, and 17 bases separated the two germline ends. The CDR3 loop spans 16 amino acids. CDR1 and CDR2 from the germline V gene are SGHDT and YYEEEE. The CDR3 loop reads CASSLALAANLETQYF. CDR3 DNA: TGTGCCAGCAGCTTGGCCCTAGCAGCTAATTTGGAGACCCAGTACTTC.

V gene TRBV5-4 combines with J gene TRBJ1-2; 9 bases match TRBD1. Trimming cost V 4 bases and J 8 bases; bases outside gene matches: 9. The CDR3 is 14 residues long. The germline gives CDR1 SGHNT, CDR2 YYREEE (reference sequence). CDR3 sequence reads: CASSQGQGKGGYTF. The CDR3 DNA sequence: TGTGCCAGCAGCCAGGGACAGGGTAAAGGAGGCTACACCTTC.

Comments on this clone: Other DNA sequences in the same sample also yield this CDR3. V is TRBV4-2 and J is TRBJ1-2; D is undetermined. With 1 base removed from V and 2 bases from J, the gap between germline ends came to 11 bases. The CDR3 runs 15 residues. The germline V gene has CDR1 LGHNA and CDR2 YNFKEQ. CDR3 loop: CASSQGPAVNYGYTF. CDR3 in DNA: TGTGCCAGCAGCCAAGGTCCGGCGGTGAACTATGGCTACACCTTC.

CDR3 loop: CASSLWPQETQYF. In DNA, the CDR3 is TGTGCCAGCAGTTTATGGCCTCAAGAGACCCAGTACTTC. This chain links TRBV27 with TRBJ2-5, with no clear D. V shed 1 base and J shed 2 bases, with 5 bases lying between them. The V gene's germline CDR1 is MNHEY and CDR2 SMNVEV (reference sequence). The length of the CDR3 is 13 residues.

This chain uses TRBV11-2 with TRBJ1-1, with 10 bases that match TRBD1. The CDR3 runs to 15 residues. The ends lost 5 bases at V and 1 base at J; junction bases unmatched: 4. Germline loops: CDR1 SGHAT, CDR2 FQNNGV. Here the CDR3 DNA reads TGTGCCAGCAGCCGCGGACAGGGGGAGAACACTGAAGCTTTCTTT. It yields the protein CASSRGQGENTEAFF.

The V and J genes are TRBV9 and TRBJ2-3; 9 bases are shared with TRBD2. CDR1 SGDLS and CDR2 YYNGEE come from the germline V gene. The CDR3 spans 15 residues. Trimming removed 0 bases from V and 6 bases from J; junction bases left unmatched: 5. CDR3 amino acids: CASSVAGLAGDTQYF. The CDR3 DNA sequence: TGTGCCAGCAGCGTAGCTGGGCTAGCGGGGGATACGCAGTATTTT.

This clone was picked up one time. V gene TRBV6-5 combines with J gene TRBJ2-2, with TRBD2 matching over 8 bases. Per germline, CDR1 MNHEY and CDR2 SVGAGI. This CDR3 contains 16 residues. V lost 0 bases, J lost 4 bases, and 4 bases stayed unmatched. CDR3 in DNA: TGTGCCAGCAGTTACTCCGGGAGGGCCAGCACCGGGGAGCTGTTTTTT. It yields the protein CASSYSGRASTGELFF.

This sequence joins TRBV5-4 and TRBJ2-7; 8 bases match TRBD2. Losses at the gene ends were 4 bases for V and 3 bases for J; bases not matched to a gene: 6. This CDR3 contains 14 residues. The germline V gene encodes CDR1 SGHNT and CDR2 YYREEE (reference sequence). Here the CDR3 reads CASSGSGSHYEQYF. The CDR3 DNA follows: TGTGCCAGCAGCGGGAGCGGGAGCCACTACGAGCAGTACTTC.

The chain couples TRBV6-4 to TRBJ2-7, with 8 positions matching TRBD2. J lost 0 bases, V lost 7 bases, and 11 bases had no gene match. Germline V CDR1 and CDR2: MRHNA, SNTAGT. This CDR3 comprises 16 residues. CDR3 sequence: CASIFHRGGSSYEQYF. The CDR3 nucleotides read TGTGCCAGCATCTTTCATCGGGGGGGGAGCTCCTACGAGCAGTACTTC.

J is TRBJ1-2 and V is TRBV30; the D is unclear. Germline-derived CDR1 and CDR2 are GTSNPN and SVGIG (reference sequence). This CDR3 comprises 12 residues. The germline V and J ends were trimmed by 1 base and 6 bases, with 9 bases remaining between them. This CDR3 reads CAWSGGSHGYTF. CDR3 nucleotides: TGTGCCTGGAGTGGTGGCAGTCATGGCTACACCTTC.

The rearrangement links TRBV18 to TRBJ1-1; D remains unclear. The CDR3 totals 15 residues. V was pared by 4 bases and J by 0 bases, with 12 bases between. CDR1 KGHSH and CDR2 LQKENI come from the germline V gene. CDR3 region: CASSRHRNLNTEAFF. DNA for the CDR3: TGTGCCAGCTCACGACACCGAAATTTGAACACTGAAGCTTTCTTT.

The gene calls are TRBV6-1 and TRBJ2-3; D not resolved. CDR3 length: 13 amino acids. Germline assignment: CDR1 MNHNS and CDR2 SASEGT. V was cut by 5 bases and J by 7 bases, with 13 bases left in between. Here the CDR3 reads CASSTTAPNTQYF. The CDR3, as DNA: TGTGCCAGCAGTACCACTGCGCCAAATACGCAGTATTTT.

V is TRBV27 and J is TRBJ2-1; D perhaps matches TRBD1 (5 bases). The CDR3 consists of 17 residues. Germline CDR1 reads MNHEY; CDR2 reads SMNVEV (reference sequence). The V end lost 4 bases, the J end lost 0 bases, and 16 bases lay between the germline ends. The CDR3 protein is CASSSLPRQFSYNEQFF. The CDR3 DNA reads as TGTGCCAGCAGTTCTCTACCCAGACAGTTCTCCTACAATGAGCAGTTCTTC.

The rearrangement links TRBV28 to TRBJ2-5, with 9 bases fitting TRBD2. CDR1 MDHEN and CDR2 SYDVKM come from the germline V gene. This CDR3 contains 15 residues. Trimming at V came to 4 bases and at J to 4 bases, leaving 7 bases not matched to a gene. The CDR3 here is CASSSSGTSRETQYF. CDR3 sequence (DNA): TGTGCCAGCAGTTCCTCCGGGACTAGCAGAGAGACCCAGTACTTC.

The CDR3 loop reads CASSFDNPRDRVYNEQFF. The CDR3 DNA reads TGTGCCAGCAGCTTTGATAATCCCCGGGACAGGGTATACAATGAGCAGTTCTTC. This rearrangement joins TRBV7-2 to TRBJ2-1, with 9 bases that match TRBD1. The trim removed 3 bases at V and 4 bases at J, leaving 13 bases unmatched. The V gene's germline CDR1 is SGHTA and CDR2 FQGNSA. There are 18 residues in the CDR3.

The genes are TRBV14 and TRBJ2-7; D is perhaps TRBD2 (5 bases). This CDR3 has 12 residues. CDR1 is SGHDN, CDR2 FVKESK, per germline. V gave up 1 base and J gave up 12 bases, with 13 bases separating them. As DNA, the CDR3 is TGTGCCAGCAGCCAAGCAGGACTGGCCTCGTACTTC. It codes for CASSQAGLASYF.

The rearrangement links TRBV7-9 to TRBJ2-1, with D tentatively TRBD1 (7 bases). There are 15 residues in the CDR3. The germline V gene has CDR1 SEHNR and CDR2 FQNEAQ (reference sequence). The germline V and J ends were trimmed by 3 bases and 3 bases, with 12 bases remaining between them. The CDR3 here is CASSFGGTDYNEQFF. The CDR3 DNA reads as TGTGCCAGCAGCTTTGGAGGGACAGACTACAATGAGCAGTTCTTC. The full variable domain, its missing parts supplied by reference TRBV7-9 and TRBJ2-1, is DTGVSQNPRHKITKRGQNVTFRCDPISEHNRLYWYRQTLGQGPEFLTYFQNEAQLEKSRLLSDRFSAERPKGSFSTLEIQRTEQGDSAMYLCASSFGGTDYNEQFFGPGTRLTVL.

The genes are TRBV5-1 and TRBJ2-3; TRBD2 matches 8 bases. From germline, CDR1 is SGHRS and CDR2 YFSETQ. Unmatched junction bases numbered 7, after V lost 3 bases and J lost 4 bases. CDR3 size: 15 residues. CDR3 residues: CASSSAGEGPDTQYF. The DNA for the CDR3 is TGCGCCAGCAGCTCAGCGGGAGAGGGTCCAGATACGCAGTATTTT.

This chain uses TRBV6-1 with TRBJ2-2; tentatively, D is TRBD2 (6 bases). Germline lookup yields CDR1 MNHNS and CDR2 SASEGT. V was cut by 8 bases and J by 0 bases, with 10 bases left in between. The CDR3 totals 14 residues. CDR3 coding DNA: TGTGCCAGCGTTCCGGGAGCGAACACCGGGGAGCTGTTTTTT. Its protein is CASVPGANTGELFF.

This clone has more than one count but fewer than ten. This chain connects TRBV4-2 to TRBJ1-2; D is uncertain. The V gene lost 5 bases and the J gene lost 1 base, with 8 bases spanning the gap. CDR3 length: 13 residues. CDR1 and CDR2 from the germline V gene are LGHNA and YNFKEQ. The CDR3 DNA sequence: TGTGCCAGCAGCGCGGGGAGTAACTATGGCTACACCTTC. Translated: CASSAGSNYGYTF.

The rearrangement uses TRBV18 and TRBJ1-2, with no clear D. Trimming took off 0 bases at V and 1 base at J, with 6 bases between the two ends. Germline V lookup: CDR1 KGHSH, CDR2 LQKENI. This CDR3 spans 14 amino acids. The CDR3 sequence is CASSPPENNYGYTF. The CDR3 DNA follows: TGTGCCAGCTCACCACCGGAGAATAACTATGGCTACACCTTC.